This T cell receptor beta chain was sequenced for a study of breast tumors, draining lymph nodes, adjacent tissues. General observations from the study: Tumor T cell lymph node origin was a supported hypothesis, not proven.

Germline V gene sequence: CDR1 MNHNS, CDR2 SASEGT. V shed 5 bases and J shed 7 bases, with 12 bases lying between them. The CDR3 runs 12 residues. Axillary draining lymph nodes of breast cancer patients supplied the node samples. This clonotype was found many times. Its target is not known. TCRdb re-analysed the multiplex PCR reads in MiXCR, keeping a single row per CDR3 protein. This table holds around 150,000 distinct CDR3 sequences, about 20% found once. The rearrangement uses TRBV6-1 and TRBJ2-7; TRBD2 might be the D (5 bases). The sample consisted of axillary lymph node tissue. This sequence was found in a female donor with breast cancer. Some clones in this sample may be carry-over from other donors' samples. CDR3 amino acids: CASSFEGGEQYF. CDR3 nucleotide sequence: TGTGCCAGCAGTTTCGAGGGTGGGGAGCAGTACTTC.